The source of this T cell receptor (beta chain) is a study of blood T cell repertoires in COVID-19 (dated by TCRdb to 2018 to 2021). Study-level background: Collaborator samples came from the United States, Italy and Spain and covered acute and convalescent phases of COVID-19. The repertoires were made available in a free public database intended to serve as a resource for research on the immune response to SARS-CoV-2. The dataset comprised deeply sampled blood TCRbeta repertoires from subjects exposed to, actively infected with, or recovered from COVID-19. Samples were obtained from the ongoing ImmuneRACE study (first 160 participants) and from over a thousand subjects provided by 6 global collaborators. The prospective study material was composed of cDNA or gDNA derived from T cells, B-cell-depleted T cells, or PBMCs. HLA class I and class II types, where available, came from metadata supplied by the sample provider rather than from assay-based typing. Nearly every sample came with metadata listing a de-identified subject ID, COVID-19 status, age in years and sex.

The collaborating institutions used their own protocols to collect whole blood in K2EDTA tubes. Collaborator samples were shipped for TCRbeta analysis as frozen whole blood, isolated PBMCs, or DNA extracted from either sample type. For this clone: Which antigen it targets is not known. Within one base of it there is no much larger clone, and no base qualities were kept.

The immunoSEQ Assay, a bias-controlled multiplex PCR, was used to amplify TCRbeta CDR3 regions from genomic DNA. As for the authors' bioinformatics: Nucleated cell counts per sample were estimated from amplification of reference gene primers within the assay. To quantify the absolute abundance of each unique TCRbeta CDR3 rearrangement, sequence reads were collapsed and filtered. Productive Simpson clonality was computed per sample as the square root of Simpson's diversity index over productive rearrangements. The immuneACCESS repertoire file appears here via TCRdb, limited to in-frame rearrangements. These files lack a portion of the clones; in checked studies, under half of the deficit traces to unresolved V genes, and the cause of the others is not known. V and J calls and clone size are those listed in that table; D and trimming were worked out from the DNA. The sample profile shows more than 95,000 clones; 85% of them were found once. The ten largest clones add up to roughly a quarter of the sample.

Beyond this particular receptor, the publication reports: The amount of clinical and demographic metadata varied by source and participant and was provided uncurated.

CDR1 is given as KGHSH and CDR2 as LQKENI, both from the germline V gene. The junction shows trimming of 3 bases on V and 6 bases on J, and the gene matches do not reach 3 bases of it. There are 13 amino acids in the CDR3, from cysteine to phenylalanine inclusive. Just the 39-base CDR3 DNA is kept, in frame starting at base 1. The specimen was peripheral blood. The rearranged chain carries TRBV18 and TRBJ1-1; 8 middle bases align to TRBD1. The sequence came from an elderly woman with acute or convalescent COVID-19. This receptor carries the CDR3 CASSPDRVSEAFF. The sequence in DNA is TGTGCCAGCTCACCGGACAGGGTGTCTGAAGCTTTCTTT.